The rows below give T cell receptor beta chains drawn from one sample of a study of blood T cell repertoires in COVID-19. Clones were sequenced by immunoSEQ multiplex PCR, and TCRdb holds only the in-frame ones, with some missing. The table records approximately 300,000 clones, around 91% of them present only once. Sequenced input: peripheral blood. The receptors were sampled from a woman aged 40 to 50 with COVID-19, enrolled during active disease. CDR3s include the opening cysteine and the closing phenylalanine or tryptophan. Fields, in order: clone size, J gene, D gene, V gene, CDR3 DNA, CDR3 protein. The D gene is left open where the match is weak. Clone size is stated in some rows and not others, as once, few, many or a class when expanded.

>.|TRBJ2-5|.|TRBV6-5
TGTGCCAGCAGCGACGGGCAGGGTTTCCACGAGACCCAGTACTTC
CASSDGQGFHETQYF
>.|TRBJ1-4|TRBD1|TRBV9
TGTGCCAGCAGCGTAGCTACGACAGGGTCTAATGAAAAACTGTTTTTT
CASSVATTGSNEKLFF
>.|TRBJ1-5|.|TRBV4-3
TGCGCCAGCAGCCAAGAGATGACTATGGGCAATCAGCCCCAGCATTTT
CASSQEMTMGNQPQHF
>.|TRBJ2-1|.|TRBV7-6
TGTGCCAGCAGCGCCCGACGCGGTAGTGAGCAGTTCTTC
CASSARRGSEQFF
>once|TRBJ1-1|.|TRBV28
TGTGCCAGCAGTTTAGGGCAGGGTAACACTGAAGCTTTCTTT
CASSLGQGNTEAFF
>.|TRBJ2-3|.|TRBV6-5
TGTGCCAGCAGTTACTCGATCCAGGGGAGTGATACGCAGTATTTT
CASSYSIQGSDTQYF
>once|TRBJ2-7|TRBD2|TRBV4-1
TGCGCCAGCGGGGCGGGGGGACCCTACGAGCAGTACTTC
CASGAGGPYEQYF
>few|TRBJ1-5|.|TRBV19
TGTGCCAGTAGTATCGGGGGAAGAAGGGGTCAGCCCCAGCATTTT
CASSIGGRRGQPQHF
>.|TRBJ1-1|.|TRBV28
TGTGCCAGCAGTTTCGGGGTATCGGGCACTGAAGCTTTCTTT
CASSFGVSGTEAFF
>few|TRBJ2-6|.|TRBV5-1
TGCGCCAGCAGTCCGACAGGTAGTAACTCTGGGGCCAACGTCCTGACTTTC
CASSPTGSNSGANVLTF
>.|TRBJ2-1|TRBD2|TRBV9
TGTGCCAGCAGCGGATCACTAGCGGGACGGAATGAGCAGTTCTTC
CASSGSLAGRNEQFF
>few|TRBJ1-1|.|TRBV4-1
TGCGCCAGCAGCCAAGAGCCCAGTTATAACACTGAAGCTTTCTTT
CASSQEPSYNTEAFF
>once|TRBJ1-6|TRBD1|TRBV5-1
TGCGCCAGCAGCGCTTACCCGGACAGGGCTAATTCACCCCTCCACTTT
CASSAYPDRANSPLHF
>.|TRBJ2-7|TRBD1|TRBV5-4
TGTGCCAGCAGCCCGTCGGGGACAGGGGCTTACGAGCAGTACTTC
CASSPSGTGAYEQYF